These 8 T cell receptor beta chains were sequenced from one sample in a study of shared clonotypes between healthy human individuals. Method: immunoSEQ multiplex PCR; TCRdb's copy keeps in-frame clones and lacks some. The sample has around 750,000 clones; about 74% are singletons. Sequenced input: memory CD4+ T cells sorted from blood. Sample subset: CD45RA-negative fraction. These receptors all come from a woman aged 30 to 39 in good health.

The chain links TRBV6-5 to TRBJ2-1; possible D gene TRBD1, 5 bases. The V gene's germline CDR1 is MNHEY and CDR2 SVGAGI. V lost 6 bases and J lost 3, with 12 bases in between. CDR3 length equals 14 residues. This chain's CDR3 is CASRGLGDYNEQFF. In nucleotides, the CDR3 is TGTGCCAGCAGGGGCCTAGGGGACTACAATGAGCAGTTCTTC.

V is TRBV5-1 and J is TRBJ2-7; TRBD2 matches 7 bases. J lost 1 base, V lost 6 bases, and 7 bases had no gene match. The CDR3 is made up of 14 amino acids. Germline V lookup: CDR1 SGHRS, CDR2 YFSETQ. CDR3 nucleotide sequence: TGCGCCAGCAAAACTAGCGAGGTTTCCTACGAGCAGTACTTC. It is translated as CASKTSEVSYEQYF.

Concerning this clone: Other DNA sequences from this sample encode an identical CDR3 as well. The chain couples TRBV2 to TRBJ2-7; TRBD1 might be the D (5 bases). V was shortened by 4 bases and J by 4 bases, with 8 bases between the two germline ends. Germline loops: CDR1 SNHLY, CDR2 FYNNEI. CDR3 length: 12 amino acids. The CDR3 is CASSAQGYEQYF. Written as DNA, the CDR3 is TGTGCCAGCAGTGCGCAGGGTTACGAGCAGTACTTC.

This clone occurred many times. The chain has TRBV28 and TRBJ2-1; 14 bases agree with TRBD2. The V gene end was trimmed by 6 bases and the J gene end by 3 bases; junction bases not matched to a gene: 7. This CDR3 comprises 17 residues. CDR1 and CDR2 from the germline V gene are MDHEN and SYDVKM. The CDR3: CASRAGTSGRDYNEQFF. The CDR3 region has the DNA TGTGCCAGCAGAGCCGGGACTAGCGGGAGAGACTACAATGAGCAGTTCTTC.

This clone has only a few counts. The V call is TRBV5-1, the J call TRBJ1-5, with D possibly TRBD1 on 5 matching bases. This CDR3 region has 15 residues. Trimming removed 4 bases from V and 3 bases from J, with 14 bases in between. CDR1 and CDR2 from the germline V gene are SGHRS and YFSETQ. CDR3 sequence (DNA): TGCGCCAGCAGCCCCACTGGGGGTAACAATCAGCCCCAGCATTTT. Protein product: CASSPTGGNNQPQHF.

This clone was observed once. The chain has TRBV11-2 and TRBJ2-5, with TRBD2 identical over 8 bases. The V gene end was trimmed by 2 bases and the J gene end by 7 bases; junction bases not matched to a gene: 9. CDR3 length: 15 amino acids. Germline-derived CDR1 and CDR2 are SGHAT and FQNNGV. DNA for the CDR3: TGTGCCAGCAGCTTAAACGGGAGGGCCGAGGGGACCCAGTACTTC. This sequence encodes CASSLNGRAEGTQYF.

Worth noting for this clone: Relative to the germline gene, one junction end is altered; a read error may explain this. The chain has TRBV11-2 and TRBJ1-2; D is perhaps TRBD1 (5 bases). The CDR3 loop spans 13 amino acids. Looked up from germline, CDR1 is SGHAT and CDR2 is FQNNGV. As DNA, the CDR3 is TGTGCCAGCAGCCTAGAGAGACAGTCTGGCTACACCTTC. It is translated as CASSLERQSGYTF.

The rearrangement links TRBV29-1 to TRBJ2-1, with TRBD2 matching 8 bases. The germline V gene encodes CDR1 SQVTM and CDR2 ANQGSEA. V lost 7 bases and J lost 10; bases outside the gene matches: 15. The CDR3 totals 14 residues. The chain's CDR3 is CSGEGGLAGSEQFF. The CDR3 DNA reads TGCAGCGGTGAGGGCGGGCTAGCGGGTAGCGAGCAGTTCTTC.